Each of the 13 T cell receptor beta chains below was sequenced from the same sample in a study of T cell responses to AZD1222 COVID-19 vaccine. Produced via immunoSEQ multiplex PCR; TCRdb's table is partial and in-frame only. The sample has about 110,000 clones; over 75% are singletons. Sequenced here: peripheral blood, sampled on day 0 of AZD1222 vaccination. The receptors were sampled from an adult in good health.

This chain connects TRBV3-1 (or the pseudogene TRBV3-2) to TRBJ2-1; 14 bases are a match to TRBD2. The trim removed 0 bases at V and 4 bases at J, leaving 8 bases unmatched. Germline V gene lookup returns CDR1 LGHDT and CDR2 YNNKEL (reference sequence). The CDR3 loop spans 19 amino acids. CDR3 amino acids: CASSQDMRTSGGLYNEQFF. In DNA, the CDR3 is TGTGCCAGCAGCCAAGATATGCGGACTAGCGGGGGGCTGTACAATGAGCAGTTCTTC.

V and J are TRBV3-1 (or the pseudogene TRBV3-2) and TRBJ2-3, with 8 bases aligning to TRBD2. Per germline, CDR1 LGHDT and CDR2 YNNKEL (reference sequence). The length of the CDR3 is 15 residues. V was pared by 7 bases and J by 0 bases, with 6 bases of the junction left unmatched. The CDR3 is CASIGAGVSTDTQYF. In nucleotides, the CDR3 is TGTGCCAGCATCGGAGCGGGGGTTAGCACAGATACGCAGTATTTT.

This chain's CDR3 is CASSRRNGQSYEQYF. The CDR3 coding sequence is TGTGCCAGCAGCCGAAGGAATGGACAGAGCTACGAGCAGTACTTC. The V call is TRBV3-1 (or the pseudogene TRBV3-2), the J call TRBJ2-7; tentative D call: TRBD1 (6 bases). Germline V gives CDR1 LGHDT, CDR2 YNNKEL (reference sequence). The CDR3 sequence is 15 residues long. Deletions cut 4 bases from V and 3 bases from J, with 16 bases between.

The rearrangement links TRBV5-4 to TRBJ2-2; D ambiguous. CDR3 length: 17 amino acids. V shed 2 bases and J shed 3 bases, with 17 bases lying between them. Germline values: CDR1 SGHNT, CDR2 YYREEE (reference sequence). The CDR3, as DNA: TGTGCCAGCAGCTTCTTTGGGGTAGCTCGGGACACCGGGGAGCTGTTTTTT. Protein: CASSFFGVARDTGELFF.

In this sample, this clone turned up once. The chain is built from TRBV15 and TRBJ1-2; D not certain. The CDR3 has 15 amino acids. The V end lost 0 bases, the J end lost 1 base, and 9 bases lay between the germline ends. Germline CDR1 LNHNV, CDR2 YYDKDF (reference sequence). The CDR3 spells CATSRERANNYGYTF. In nucleotides, the CDR3 is TGTGCCACCAGCAGAGAAAGGGCCAATAACTATGGCTACACCTTC.

The V gene is TRBV6-6, the J gene TRBJ1-6; possibly TRBD1 for D (5 bases). The CDR3 is 14 amino acids. Germline lookup yields CDR1 MNHNY and CDR2 SVGAGI (reference sequence). Trimming removed 4 bases at V and 10 bases at J, with 14 bases between. The CDR3 DNA sequence: TGTGCCAGCAGTTTGGGACTCTTCAGGTCACCCCTCCACTTT. It encodes CASSLGLFRSPLHF.

The chain is built from TRBV30 and TRBJ1-1; no definite D call. V lost 1 base to trimming and J lost 4 bases, with 10 bases between them. The CDR3 sequence is 13 residues long. Germline V gene lookup returns CDR1 GTSNPN and CDR2 SVGIG (reference sequence). In DNA, the CDR3 is TGTGCCTGGAGTGGGGGAGTGGGCACTGAAGCTTTCTTT. As protein: CAWSGGVGTEAFF.

This clone was seen a few times. This sequence joins TRBV7-9 and TRBJ1-1; TRBD1 matches 8 bases. J was trimmed by 6 bases and V by 8 bases; bases with no gene match: 5. This CDR3 contains 12 residues. CDR1 is SEHNR, CDR2 FQNEAQ, per germline (reference sequence). The DNA for the CDR3 is TGTGCCAGCGGGAAGACAGGGGCTGAAGCTTTCTTT. This translates into CASGKTGAEAFF.

This rearrangement joins TRBV7-7 to TRBJ2-3; tentatively, D is TRBD1 or TRBD2 (5 bases each). Trimming took off 1 base at V and 1 base at J, with 9 bases between the two ends. The CDR3 covers 15 residues. The germline V gene encodes CDR1 SSHAT and CDR2 FNYEAQ (reference sequence). The CDR3 spells CASSLGGEGTDTQYF. CDR3 sequence (DNA): TGTGCCAGCAGCTTAGGAGGGGAAGGCACAGATACGCAGTATTTT.

The J gene is TRBJ2-7, the V gene TRBV5-1, with 10 bases that match TRBD1. The germline CDR1 and CDR2 sequences are SGHRS and YFSETQ. The CDR3 loop spans 13 amino acids. The V gene end was trimmed by 4 bases and the J gene end by 6 bases; junction bases not matched to a gene: 4. The CDR3 DNA follows: TGCGCCAGCAGCCAAAGGACAGGGGGCGAGCAGTACTTC. This encodes CASSQRTGGEQYF. The full variable domain, in which reference TRBV5-1 and TRBJ2-7 provide the parts outside the CDR3, is KAGVTQTPRYLIKTRGQQVTLSCSPISGHRSVSWYQQTPGQGLQFLFEYFSETQRNKGNFPGRFSGRQFSNSRSEMNVSTLELGDSALYLCASSQRTGGEQYFGPGTRLTVT.

The chain's CDR3 is CASSPEGRGTYGYTF. As DNA, the CDR3 is TGTGCCAGCAGCCCAGAGGGCAGGGGGACCTATGGCTACACCTTC. The chain couples TRBV9 to TRBJ1-2, with TRBD1 matching over 7 bases. CDR1 is SGDLS, CDR2 YYNGEE, per germline. This CDR3 region has 15 residues. After removal of 4 bases from V and 4 bases from J, the junction contained 10 bases not matched to a gene.

The chain joins TRBV27 to TRBJ1-1, with a weak D call TRBD1 (5 bases). The V gene's germline CDR1 is MNHEY and CDR2 SMNVEV (reference sequence). The CDR3 length is 13 residues. Trimming took 3 bases from V and 5 from J, leaving 10 bases between them. The CDR3 region has the DNA TGTGCCAGCAGTTTTGGGCGGGGGACTGAAGCTTTCTTT. Its protein is CASSFGRGTEAFF.

This chain connects TRBV2 to TRBJ1-5; perhaps TRBD1 as D (6 bases). Trimming took 7 bases from V and 3 from J, leaving 13 bases between them. Germline V gene data show CDR1 as SNHLY and CDR2 as FYNNEI. The CDR3 contains 14 residues. Here the CDR3 reads CASTLPGANQPQHF. The DNA for the CDR3 is TGTGCCAGCACCCTCCCAGGGGCCAATCAGCCCCAGCATTTT.